This T cell receptor beta chain was captured in a study of cytotoxic CD8 clonotypes in ibrutinib-treated CLL. About the research overall: The patient breakdown showed 11 relapsed/refractory and under 16 treatment-naive cases, with 17 IGHV unmutated. Whole-study results and caveats: Clonality went up at ibrutinib response and then declined back toward baseline at progression.

V lost 5 bases and J lost 8, with 15 bases in between. This CDR3 is built from 13 residues. Germline loops: CDR1 MDHEN, CDR2 SYDVKM. The assay was immunoSEQ multiplex PCR, and TCRdb's table has in-frame clones only and misses some. Among approximately 60,000 clones listed, roughly three fifths were seen once. On this clone: Antigen specificity is unknown.

The sequences come from PBMCs, collected after 24 months of ibrutinib treatment. This chain links TRBV28 with TRBJ1-2; D might be TRBD1 (6 bases). The sequence was collected from a human donor with chronic lymphocytic leukemia. The CDR3 here is CASSGGFHWGYTF. As DNA, the CDR3 is TGTGCCAGCAGTGGGGGCTTCCATTGGGGCTACACCTTC.